This TCR beta chain appears in the sequencing data of a study of blood T cells in healthy people across ages. This clonotype has a handful of counts. Its antigen is currently unknown. Broader study findings: Higher diversity and more naive CD4+ cells were features of long-lived donors, compared to aged donors. The study lacked donor CMV status, which possibly confounded expanded clonotype changes.

The V end lost 0 bases, the J end lost 3 bases, and 18 bases lay between the germline ends. CDR1 and CDR2 (germline): MNHEY, SVGAGI. The CDR3 is 17 residues long. The authors ran a second PCR of roughly 6 to 12 cycles using a sample-barcoded 5' primer and a J-beta primer mix. TCRdb reprocessed the 5' RACE reads with MiXCR, giving one entry per CDR3 protein. Here the sample spans approximately 600,000 distinct CDR3 sequences, roughly 58% being singletons. The total RNA that was extracted per sample amounted to at least 5 micrograms. This rearrangement joins TRBV6-5 to TRBJ2-7; tentatively, D is TRBD1 or TRBD2 (7 bases each). The sample was blood. The source is a man aged 55 to 70 in good health. The DNA for the CDR3 is TGTGCCAGCAGTTACTCGGTTCCGGGCAGGGGGGGCTACGAGCAGTACTTC. Amino acids: CASSYSVPGRGGYEQYF.